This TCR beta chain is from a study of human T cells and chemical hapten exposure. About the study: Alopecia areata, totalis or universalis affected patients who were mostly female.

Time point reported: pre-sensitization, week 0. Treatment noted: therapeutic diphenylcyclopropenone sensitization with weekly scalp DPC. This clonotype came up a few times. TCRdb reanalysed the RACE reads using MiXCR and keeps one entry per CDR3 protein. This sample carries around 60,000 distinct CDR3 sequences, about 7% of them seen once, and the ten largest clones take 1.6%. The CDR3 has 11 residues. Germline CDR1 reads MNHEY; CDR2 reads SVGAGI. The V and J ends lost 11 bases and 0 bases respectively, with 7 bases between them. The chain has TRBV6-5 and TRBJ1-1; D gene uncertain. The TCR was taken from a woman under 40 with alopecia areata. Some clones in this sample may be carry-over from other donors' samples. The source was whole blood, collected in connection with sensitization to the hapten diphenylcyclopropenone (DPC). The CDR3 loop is CAVNLNTEAFF. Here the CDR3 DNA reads TGTGCCGTCAACCTGAACACTGAAGCTTTCTTT.